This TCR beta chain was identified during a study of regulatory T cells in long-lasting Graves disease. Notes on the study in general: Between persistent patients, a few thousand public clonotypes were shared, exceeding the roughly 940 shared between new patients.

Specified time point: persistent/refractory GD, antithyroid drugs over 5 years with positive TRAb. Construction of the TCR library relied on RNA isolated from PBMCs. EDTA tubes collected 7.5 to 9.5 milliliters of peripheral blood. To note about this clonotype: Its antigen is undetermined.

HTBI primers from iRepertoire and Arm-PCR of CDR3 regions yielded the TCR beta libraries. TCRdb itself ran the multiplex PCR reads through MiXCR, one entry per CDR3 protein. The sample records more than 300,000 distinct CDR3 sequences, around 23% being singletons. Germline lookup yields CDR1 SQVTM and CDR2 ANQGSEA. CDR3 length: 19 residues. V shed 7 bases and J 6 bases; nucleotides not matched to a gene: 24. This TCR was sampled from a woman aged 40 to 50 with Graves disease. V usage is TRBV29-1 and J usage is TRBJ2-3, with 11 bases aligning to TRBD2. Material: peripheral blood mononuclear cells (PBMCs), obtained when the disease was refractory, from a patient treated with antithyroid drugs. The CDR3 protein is CSATMGLAAKVLLRDTQYF. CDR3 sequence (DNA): TGCAGCGCAACAATGGGACTAGCGGCGAAGGTCCTATTACGGGATACGCAGTATTTT.